This T cell receptor (beta chain) was observed in a study of shared clonotypes between healthy human individuals. About the research overall: Aged 18 to 49, the donors were a couple of women and a few men.

CDR1 and CDR2 from the germline V gene are SGHVS and FQNEAQ. V trimming: 1 base; J trimming: 4 bases; junction bases outside the gene matches: 9. The CDR3 is made up of 17 amino acids. Sequenced by immunoSEQ multiplex PCR; TCRdb stores in-frame clones only, minus some. In the table there are about 2.1 million clones, 93% of which are singletons. In the naive CD8 group, cells lacked CD45RO and were positively selected for CCR7, so terminally differentiated effector memory CD45RA+ cells were left out. None of the donors, who were healthy HIV-negative adults, had recently had acute infections or vaccinations.

This sequence was found in a man aged 18 to 30 in good health. Some clones in this sample may be carry-over from other donors' samples. Sequencing was performed on naive CD8+ T cells from PBMCs. This chain uses TRBV7-8 with TRBJ2-7, with 11 nucleotides matching TRBD2. The CDR3 is CASSLGFTSGSFYEQYF. CDR3 nucleotides: TGTGCCAGCAGCTTAGGATTTACTAGCGGGAGTTTTTACGAGCAGTACTTC.